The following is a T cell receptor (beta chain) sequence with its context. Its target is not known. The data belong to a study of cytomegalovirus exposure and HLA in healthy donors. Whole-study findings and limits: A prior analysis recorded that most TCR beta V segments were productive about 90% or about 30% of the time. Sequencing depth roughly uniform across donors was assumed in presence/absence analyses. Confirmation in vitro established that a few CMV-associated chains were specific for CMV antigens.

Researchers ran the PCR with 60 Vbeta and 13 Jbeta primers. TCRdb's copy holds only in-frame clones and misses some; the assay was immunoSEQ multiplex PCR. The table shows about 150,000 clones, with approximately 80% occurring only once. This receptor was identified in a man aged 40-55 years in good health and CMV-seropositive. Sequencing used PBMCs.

CDR3 nucleotide sequence: TGTGCCAGCAGTGACGAGGCAGGGAGGAATTCACCCCTCCACTTT. This encodes CASSDEAGRNSPLHF. The chain is built from TRBV6-4 and TRBJ1-6, with a weak D call TRBD1 (5 bases). There are 15 residues in the CDR3. V was shortened by 2 bases and J by 7 bases, with 12 bases between the two germline ends. CDR1 is MRHNA, CDR2 SNTAGT, per germline.